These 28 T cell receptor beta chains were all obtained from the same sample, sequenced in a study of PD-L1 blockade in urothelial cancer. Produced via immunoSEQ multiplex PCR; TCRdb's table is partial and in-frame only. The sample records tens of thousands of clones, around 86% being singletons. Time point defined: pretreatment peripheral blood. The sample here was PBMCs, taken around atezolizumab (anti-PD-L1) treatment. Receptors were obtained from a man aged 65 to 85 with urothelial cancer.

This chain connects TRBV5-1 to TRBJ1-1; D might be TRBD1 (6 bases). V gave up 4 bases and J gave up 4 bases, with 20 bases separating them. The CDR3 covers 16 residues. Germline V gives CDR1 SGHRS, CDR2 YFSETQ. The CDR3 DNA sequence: TGCGCCAGCAGCCCTATATCGGGGGGCGATGGCACTGAAGCTTTCTTT. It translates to CASSPISGGDGTEAFF. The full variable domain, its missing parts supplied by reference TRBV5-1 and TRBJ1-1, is KAGVTQTPRYLIKTRGQQVTLSCSPISGHRSVSWYQQTPGQGLQFLFEYFSETQRNKGNFPGRFSGRQFSNSRSEMNVSTLELGDSALYLCASSPISGGDGTEAFFGQGTRLTVV.

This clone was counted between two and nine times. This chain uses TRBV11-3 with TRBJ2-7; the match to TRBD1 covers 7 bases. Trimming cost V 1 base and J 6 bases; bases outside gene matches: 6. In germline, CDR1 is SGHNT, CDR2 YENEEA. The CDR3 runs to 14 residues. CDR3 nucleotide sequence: TGTGCCAGCAGCTTAGCCGGGACAGCCTCCGAGCAGTACTTC. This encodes CASSLAGTASEQYF.

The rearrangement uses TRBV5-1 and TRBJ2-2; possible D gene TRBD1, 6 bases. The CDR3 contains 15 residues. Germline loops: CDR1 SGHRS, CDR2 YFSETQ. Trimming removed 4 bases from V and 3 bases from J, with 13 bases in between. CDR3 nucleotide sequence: TGCGCCAGCAGCGCACGACAGGACTACACCGGGGAGCTGTTTTTT. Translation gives CASSARQDYTGELFF. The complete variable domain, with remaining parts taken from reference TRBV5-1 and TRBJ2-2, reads KAGVTQTPRYLIKTRGQQVTLSCSPISGHRSVSWYQQTPGQGLQFLFEYFSETQRNKGNFPGRFSGRQFSNSRSEMNVSTLELGDSALYLCASSARQDYTGELFFGEGSRLTVL.

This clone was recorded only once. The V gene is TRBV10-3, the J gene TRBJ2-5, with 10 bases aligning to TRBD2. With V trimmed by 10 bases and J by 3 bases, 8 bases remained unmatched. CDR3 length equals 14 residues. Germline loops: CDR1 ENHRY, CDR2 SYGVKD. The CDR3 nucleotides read TGTGCCACCATAGCGGGAGGCCCTAAAGAGACCCAGTACTTC. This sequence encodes CATIAGGPKETQYF.

The CDR3: CASTNMFPSGNEQFF. The CDR3, as DNA: TGTGCCAGCACCAACATGTTCCCCTCGGGCAATGAGCAGTTCTTC. The V call is TRBV7-8, the J call TRBJ2-1, with D unresolved. This CDR3 has 15 amino acids. Deletions cut 7 bases from V and 6 bases from J, with 19 bases between. CDR1 and CDR2 from the germline V gene are SGHVS and FQNEAQ.

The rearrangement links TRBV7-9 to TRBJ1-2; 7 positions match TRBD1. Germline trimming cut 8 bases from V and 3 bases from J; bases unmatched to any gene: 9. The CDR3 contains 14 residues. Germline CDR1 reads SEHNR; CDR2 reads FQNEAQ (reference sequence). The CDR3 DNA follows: TGTGCCAGCGCCAGACAGGGTTCGGACTATGGCTACACCTTC. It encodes CASARQGSDYGYTF.

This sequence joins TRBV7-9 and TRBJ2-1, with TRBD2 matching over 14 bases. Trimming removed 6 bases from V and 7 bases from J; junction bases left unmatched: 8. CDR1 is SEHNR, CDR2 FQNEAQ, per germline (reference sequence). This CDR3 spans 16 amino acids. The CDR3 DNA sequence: TGTGCCAGCAGGAAGGGACTAGCGGGAGTGGGAAATGAGCAGTTCTTC. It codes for CASRKGLAGVGNEQFF. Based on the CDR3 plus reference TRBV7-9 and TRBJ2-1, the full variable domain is DTGVSQNPRHKITKRGQNVTFRCDPISEHNRLYWYRQTLGQGPEFLTYFQNEAQLEKSRLLSDRFSAERPKGSFSTLEIQRTEQGDSAMYLCASRKGLAGVGNEQFFGPGTRLTVL.

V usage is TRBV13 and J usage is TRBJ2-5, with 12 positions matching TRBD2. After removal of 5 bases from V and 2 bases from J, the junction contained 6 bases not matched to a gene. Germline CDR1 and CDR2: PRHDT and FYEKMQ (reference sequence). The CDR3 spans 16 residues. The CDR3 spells CASSGRLAGVQETQYF. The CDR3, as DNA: TGTGCCAGCAGCGGGAGACTAGCGGGAGTTCAAGAGACCCAGTACTTC.

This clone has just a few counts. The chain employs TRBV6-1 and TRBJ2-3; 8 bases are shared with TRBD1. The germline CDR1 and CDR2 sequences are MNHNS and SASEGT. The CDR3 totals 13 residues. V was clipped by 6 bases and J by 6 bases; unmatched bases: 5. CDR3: CASRFRDRDTQYF. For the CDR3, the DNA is TGTGCCAGCAGATTCCGGGACAGGGATACGCAGTATTTT.

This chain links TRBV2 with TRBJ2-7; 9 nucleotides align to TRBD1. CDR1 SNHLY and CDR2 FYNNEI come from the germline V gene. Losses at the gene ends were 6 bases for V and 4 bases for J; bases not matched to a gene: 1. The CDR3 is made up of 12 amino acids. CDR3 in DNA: TGTGCCAGCAGGGGACAGGGTTACGAGCAGTACTTC. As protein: CASRGQGYEQYF. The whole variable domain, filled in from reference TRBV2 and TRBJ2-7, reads EPEVTQTPSHQVTQMGQEVILRCVPISNHLYFYWYRQILGQKVEFLVSFYNNEISEKSEIFDDQFSVERPDGSNFTLKIRSTKLEDSAMYFCASRGQGYEQYFGPGTRLTVT.

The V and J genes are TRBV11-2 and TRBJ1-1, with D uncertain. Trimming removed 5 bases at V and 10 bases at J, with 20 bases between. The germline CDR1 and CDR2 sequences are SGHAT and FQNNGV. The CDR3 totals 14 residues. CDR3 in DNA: TGTGCCAGCAGCGGCGGCGGCGGATTTTACGGAGCTTTCTTT. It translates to CASSGGGGFYGAFF.

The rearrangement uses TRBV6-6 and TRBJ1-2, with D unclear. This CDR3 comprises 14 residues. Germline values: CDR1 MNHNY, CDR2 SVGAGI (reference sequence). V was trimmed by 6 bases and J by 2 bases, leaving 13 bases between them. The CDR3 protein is CASSPQRLNYGYTF. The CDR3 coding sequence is TGTGCCAGCAGCCCTCAGCGGCTGAACTATGGCTACACCTTC.

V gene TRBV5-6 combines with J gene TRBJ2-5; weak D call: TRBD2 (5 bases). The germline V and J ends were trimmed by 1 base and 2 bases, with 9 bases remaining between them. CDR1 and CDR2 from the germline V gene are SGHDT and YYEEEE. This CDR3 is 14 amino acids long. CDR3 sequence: CASSLFSDQETQYF. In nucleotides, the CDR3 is TGTGCCAGCAGCTTGTTTAGCGATCAAGAGACCCAGTACTTC.

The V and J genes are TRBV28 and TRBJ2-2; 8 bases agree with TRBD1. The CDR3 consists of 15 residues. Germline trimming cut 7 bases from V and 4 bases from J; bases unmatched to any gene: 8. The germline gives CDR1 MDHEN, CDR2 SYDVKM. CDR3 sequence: CASNNPTGVTGELFF. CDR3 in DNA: TGTGCCAGCAACAACCCGACAGGGGTCACCGGGGAGCTGTTTTTT.

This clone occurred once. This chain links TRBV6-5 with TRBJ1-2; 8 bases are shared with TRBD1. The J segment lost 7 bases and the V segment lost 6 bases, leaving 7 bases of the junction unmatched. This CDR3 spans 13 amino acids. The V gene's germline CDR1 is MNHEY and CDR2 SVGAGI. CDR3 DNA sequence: TGTGCCAGCAGCCGGGACAGGATCCCTGGCTACACCTTC. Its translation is CASSRDRIPGYTF.

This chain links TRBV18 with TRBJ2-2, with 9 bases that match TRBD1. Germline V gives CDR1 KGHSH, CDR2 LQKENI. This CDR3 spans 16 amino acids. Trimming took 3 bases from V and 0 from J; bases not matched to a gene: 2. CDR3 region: CASSPRTGANTGELFF. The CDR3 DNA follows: TGTGCCAGCTCACCCCGGACAGGGGCGAACACCGGGGAGCTGTTTTTT.

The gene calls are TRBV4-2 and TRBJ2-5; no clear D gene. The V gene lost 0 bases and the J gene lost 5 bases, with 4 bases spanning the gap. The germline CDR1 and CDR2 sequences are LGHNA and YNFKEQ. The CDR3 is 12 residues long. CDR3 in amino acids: CASSQDMETQYF. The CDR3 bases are TGTGCCAGCAGCCAAGATATGGAGACCCAGTACTTC.

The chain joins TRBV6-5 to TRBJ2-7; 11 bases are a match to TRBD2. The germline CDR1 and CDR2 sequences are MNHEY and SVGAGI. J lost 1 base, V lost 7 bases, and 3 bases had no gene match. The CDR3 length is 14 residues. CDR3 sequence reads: CASTGTSGSYEQYF. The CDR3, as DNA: TGTGCCAGCACCGGGACTAGCGGTTCCTACGAGCAGTACTTC.

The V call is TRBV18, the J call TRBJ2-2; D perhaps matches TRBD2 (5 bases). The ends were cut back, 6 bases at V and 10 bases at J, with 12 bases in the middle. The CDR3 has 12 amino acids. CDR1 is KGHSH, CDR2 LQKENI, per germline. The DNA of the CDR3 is TGTGCCAGCTCCTCTCGGGATGTGGAGCTGTTTTTT. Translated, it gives CASSSRDVELFF. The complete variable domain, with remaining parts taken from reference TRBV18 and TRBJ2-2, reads NAGVMQNPRHLVRRRGQEARLRCSPMKGHSHVYWYRQLPEEGLKFMVYLQKENIIDESGMPKERFSAEFPKEGPSILRIQQVVRGDSAAYFCASSSRDVELFFGEGSRLTVL.

The CDR3 loop reads CASSLDPGLKTDTQYF. CDR3 in DNA: TGTGCCAGCAGCTTGGATCCGGGACTAAAAACAGATACGCAGTATTTT. V gene TRBV5-4 combines with J gene TRBJ2-3; the match to TRBD2 covers 7 bases. V lost 0 bases to trimming and J lost 3 bases; unmatched junction nucleotides: 7. The CDR3 has 16 residues. Looked up from germline, CDR1 is SGHNT and CDR2 is YYREEE (reference sequence).

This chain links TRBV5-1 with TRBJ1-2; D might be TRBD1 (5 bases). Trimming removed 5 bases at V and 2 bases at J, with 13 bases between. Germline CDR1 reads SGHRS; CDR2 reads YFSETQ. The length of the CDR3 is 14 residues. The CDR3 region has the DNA TGCGCCAGCAGGGCAGGGTTGGGCAACTATGGCTACACCTTC. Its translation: CASRAGLGNYGYTF.

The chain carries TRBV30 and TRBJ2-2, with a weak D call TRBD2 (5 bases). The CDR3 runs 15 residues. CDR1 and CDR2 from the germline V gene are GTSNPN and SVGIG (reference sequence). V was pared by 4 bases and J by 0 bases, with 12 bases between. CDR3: CAWTSGISNTGELFF. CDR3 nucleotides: TGTGCCTGGACCTCCGGGATCTCGAACACCGGGGAGCTGTTTTTT.

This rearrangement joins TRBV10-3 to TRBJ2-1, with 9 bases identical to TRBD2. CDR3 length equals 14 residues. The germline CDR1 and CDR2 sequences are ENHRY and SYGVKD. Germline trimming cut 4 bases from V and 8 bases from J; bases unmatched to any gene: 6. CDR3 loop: CAISGGTSSHEQFF. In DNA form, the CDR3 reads TGTGCCATCAGTGGGGGGACTAGCTCCCATGAGCAGTTCTTC.

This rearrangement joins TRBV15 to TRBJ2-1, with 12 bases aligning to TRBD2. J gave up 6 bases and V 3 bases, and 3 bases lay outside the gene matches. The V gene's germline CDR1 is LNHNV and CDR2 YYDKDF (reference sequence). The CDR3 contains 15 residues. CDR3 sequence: CATSSGLAGINEQFF. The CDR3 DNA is TGTGCCACCAGCAGCGGACTAGCGGGAATCAATGAGCAGTTCTTC.

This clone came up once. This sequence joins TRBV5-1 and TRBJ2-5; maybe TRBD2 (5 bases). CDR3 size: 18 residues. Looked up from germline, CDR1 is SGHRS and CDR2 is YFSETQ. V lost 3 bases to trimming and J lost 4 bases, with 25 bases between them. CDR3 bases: TGCGCCAGCAGCTGGCAGCCGAGGACTGGCTCCCTGGCAGAGACCCAGTACTTC. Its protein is CASSWQPRTGSLAETQYF.

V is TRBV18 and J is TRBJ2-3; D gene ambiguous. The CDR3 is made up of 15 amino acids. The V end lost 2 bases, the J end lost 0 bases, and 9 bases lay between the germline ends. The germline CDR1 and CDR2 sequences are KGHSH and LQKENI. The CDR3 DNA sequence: TGTGCCAGCTCACCAGACTCCTCTAGCACAGATACGCAGTATTTT. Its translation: CASSPDSSSTDTQYF.

CDR3 DNA: TGTGCCAGCAGCGTAGCCCCGGGACTTCTCTACGAGCAGTACTTC. Amino acid sequence: CASSVAPGLLYEQYF. This rearrangement joins TRBV9 to TRBJ2-7, with a weak D call TRBD2 (6 bases). V gave up 0 bases and J gave up 3 bases, with 13 bases separating them. Germline V CDR1 and CDR2: SGDLS, YYNGEE. This CDR3 contains 15 residues.

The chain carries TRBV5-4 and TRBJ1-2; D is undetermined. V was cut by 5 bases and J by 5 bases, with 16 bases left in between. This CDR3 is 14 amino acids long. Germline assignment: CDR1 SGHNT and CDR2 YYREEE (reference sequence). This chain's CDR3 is CASSNGRELYGYTF. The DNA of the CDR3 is TGTGCCAGCAGTAATGGGAGGGAGCTATATGGCTACACCTTC.